A single sample is the source of the 28 T cell receptor beta chains below, sequenced in a study of T cells in Graves' hyperthyroidism and ophthalmopathy (dated by TCRdb to about 2019). Libraries were constructed by multiplex PCR. Data came from an Illumina HiSeq 2000. The TCR beta CDR3 regions were amplified from RNA transcripts. The first round of RT-PCR for the TCR CDR3 was performed with the HTBI primer set and the Qiagen OneStep RT-PCR kit. The public reads were reanalyzed by TCRdb: fastp trimming at Q25, MiXCR alignment, in-frame beta chains only. Rows merge per CDR3 protein into single entries with the most common DNA and genes. This sample has some 420,000 distinct CDR3 sequences in its table, and roughly an eighth of those were observed once. In total, the top ten clones hold 5.3% of the sample. The specimen was blood. These receptors were collected from a woman between 18 and 30 years old with Graves' hyperthyroidism.

The rearrangement joins TRBV7-2 to TRBJ2-1; D call uncertain. Trimming stripped 4 bases from V and 10 bases from J, with 11 bases between. The CDR3 is 12 amino acids. Germline CDR1 SGHTA, CDR2 FQGNSA. The CDR3 sequence: CASSSGPTEQFF. CDR3 coding DNA: TGTGCCAGCAGCTCCGGGCCGACCGAGCAGTTCTTC.

This clonotype was picked up many times. V and J are TRBV3-1 and TRBJ2-2; a weak D match, TRBD2 (6 bases). This CDR3 is built from 15 residues. Trimming stripped 1 base from V and 0 bases from J, with 6 bases between. Germline V gives CDR1 LGHDT, CDR2 YNNKEL (reference sequence). The CDR3 sequence: CASSQGGANTGELFF. As DNA, the CDR3 is TGTGCCAGCAGCCAAGGCGGGGCGAACACCGGGGAGCTGTTTTTT. Combining the CDR3 with reference TRBV3-1 and TRBJ2-2 gives the whole variable domain DTAVSQTPKYLVTQMGNDKSIKCEQNLGHDTMYWYKQDSKKFLKIMFSYNNKELIINETVPNRFSPKSPDKAHLNLHINSLELGDSAVYFCASSQGGANTGELFFGEGSRLTVL.

This clonotype occurred a few times. The rearrangement joins TRBV6-1 to TRBJ2-5; 11 nucleotides match TRBD2. The CDR3 extends over 15 amino acids. CDR1 MNHNS and CDR2 SASEGT come from the germline V gene. The junction had 8 bases not matched to a gene; V was cut back by 6 bases and J by 5 bases. The CDR3 coding sequence is TGTGCCAGCAGAGCCCTGACTAGCGGGATTGAGACCCAGTACTTC. Protein sequence: CASRALTSGIETQYF.

This clonotype was counted many times. CDR3 region: CASSQTGIYGYTF. In DNA form, the CDR3 reads TGTGCCAGCAGCCAAACAGGGATCTATGGCTACACCTTC. J is TRBJ1-2 and V is TRBV3-1, with a tentative D call TRBD1 (6 bases). CDR3 size: 13 residues. Germline CDR1 reads LGHDT; CDR2 reads YNNKEL (reference sequence). Trimming removed 2 bases at V and 4 bases at J, with 8 bases between.

This clonotype was seen ten or more times. This chain links TRBV5-6 with TRBJ2-7, with D tentatively TRBD1 or TRBD2 (5 bases each). CDR1 and CDR2 from the germline V gene are SGHDT and YYEEEE. With 0 bases removed from V and 2 bases from J, the gap between germline ends came to 12 bases. The CDR3 covers 15 residues. The CDR3 DNA reads TGTGCCAGCAGCTTGGCTCCGGGACGGACCTACGAGCAGTACTTC. It yields the protein CASSLAPGRTYEQYF.

The table lists this clonotype with a few counts. The genes are TRBV5-5 and TRBJ2-1; D is ambiguous. There are 15 residues in the CDR3. Germline V gene sequence: CDR1 SGHKS, CDR2 YYEKEE (reference sequence). V was clipped by 3 bases and J by 4 bases, with 14 bases between them. In DNA form, the CDR3 reads TGTGCCAGCAGCTATAGACTGGCGGAGTACAATGAGCAGTTCTTC. Translation gives CASSYRLAEYNEQFF.

This clonotype was counted many times. V gene TRBV5-1 combines with J gene TRBJ2-7, with a possible D match to TRBD2 (6 bases). V was pared by 5 bases and J by 4 bases, with 16 bases between. The CDR3 is made up of 14 amino acids. CDR1 is SGHRS, CDR2 YFSETQ, per germline. The CDR3 DNA is TGCGCCAGCAGTACGGGACTGGGGTTGTACGAGCAGTACTTC. Translated: CASSTGLGLYEQYF.

A remark on this clonotype: An end of the junction does not agree with germline; a read error may underlie this. V is TRBV5-1 and J is TRBJ1-1; D unresolved. The CDR3 extends over 15 amino acids. Germline CDR1 is SGHRS and CDR2 is YFSETQ. The CDR3 region is CVSSLRASLNTEAFF. CDR3 nucleotides: TGCGTCAGCAGCTTGCGGGCCAGCTTGAACACTGAAGCTTTCTTT.

This clonotype has more than one count but fewer than ten. This chain joins TRBV20-1 and TRBJ1-2, with D possibly being TRBD1 (6 bases). The V gene lost 3 bases and the J gene lost 5 bases, with 25 bases spanning the gap. This CDR3 spans 17 amino acids. Germline V gene data show CDR1 as DFQATT and CDR2 as SNEGSKA (reference sequence). In DNA form, the CDR3 reads TGCAGTGCTAGGGGAAGGGCCAGGGGCTCCCAAGGGTATGGCTACACCTTC. Translating gives CSARGRARGSQGYGYTF.

This clonotype showed up many times. J is TRBJ1-6 and V is TRBV28; perhaps TRBD1 as D (5 bases). The germline gives CDR1 MDHEN, CDR2 SYDVKM. CDR3 length equals 13 residues. Deletions cut 3 bases from V and 12 bases from J, with 12 bases between. In DNA, the CDR3 is TGTGCCAGCAGTTTGACAGTATACCTACCCCTCCACTTT. Its translation is CASSLTVYLPLHF.

The chain has TRBV10-3 and TRBJ2-1; 7 nucleotides align to TRBD2. The CDR3 is made up of 14 amino acids. Germline V gene data show CDR1 as ENHRY and CDR2 as SYGVKD. V was clipped by 4 bases and J by 7 bases; unmatched bases: 7. The CDR3 DNA is TGTGCCATCAGTGTAGGCGGGAGTGCGAATGAGCAGTTCTTC. This sequence encodes CAISVGGSANEQFF.

This clonotype was observed a handful of times. The chain recombines TRBV5-1 with TRBJ1-2; D is perhaps TRBD1 (5 bases). The CDR3 extends over 13 amino acids. The V gene's germline CDR1 is SGHRS and CDR2 YFSETQ. V lost 4 bases and J lost 4, with 11 bases in between. The CDR3 protein is CASSLGDSYGYTF. DNA of the CDR3: TGCGCCAGCAGCCTGGGCGACAGCTATGGCTACACCTTC.

This clonotype was seen repeatedly, ten times or more. J is TRBJ2-7 and V is TRBV6-5; D gene ambiguous. The germline V gene has CDR1 MNHEY and CDR2 SVGAGI. This CDR3 comprises 17 residues. The V end lost 0 bases, the J end lost 2 bases, and 17 bases lay between the germline ends. The CDR3 DNA follows: TGTGCCAGCAGTTACTCGACCACAAAGGCCCTTCCCTACGAGCAGTACTTC. It codes for CASSYSTTKALPYEQYF.

The chain couples TRBV20-1 to TRBJ1-5, with a weak D call TRBD1 (5 bases). V was cut by 4 bases and J by 11 bases, with 24 bases left in between. Germline CDR1 is DFQATT and CDR2 is SNEGSKA (reference sequence). The CDR3 consists of 15 residues. The chain's CDR3 is CSATDSRAGSGAQHF. The CDR3 region has the DNA TGCAGTGCTACGGATAGCAGGGCCGGGAGTGGAGCCCAGCATTTT.

The gene calls are TRBV20-1 and TRBJ1-1, with D hard to call. The CDR3 totals 14 residues. V was clipped by 3 bases and J by 0 bases, with 11 bases between them. Germline loops: CDR1 DFQATT, CDR2 SNEGSKA (reference sequence). The CDR3 DNA sequence: TGCAGTGCTAGTTCTCGGGCGATGAACACTGAAGCTTTCTTT. Protein sequence: CSASSRAMNTEAFF.

The V call is TRBV15, the J call TRBJ1-5, with a tentative D call TRBD1 (6 bases). The CDR3 is 16 residues long. Germline values: CDR1 LNHNV, CDR2 YYDKDF (reference sequence). V was cut by 1 base and J by 6 bases, with 16 bases left in between. The CDR3 DNA sequence: TGTGCCACCAGCAGAGTCTCGGGGGCTGGGGGTCAGCCCCAGCATTTT. It encodes CATSRVSGAGGQPQHF.

V and J are TRBV28 and TRBJ1-4; D not certain. Germline V lookup: CDR1 MDHEN, CDR2 SYDVKM. The CDR3 loop spans 15 amino acids. Trimming pared 4 bases from V and 2 bases from J, leaving 11 bases between. CDR3 sequence reads: CASSSPDGTNEKLFF. In nucleotides, the CDR3 is TGTGCCAGCAGTTCACCGGACGGTACTAATGAAAAACTGTTTTTT.

This clonotype came up many times. The chain combines TRBV12-5 with TRBJ1-2; possible D gene TRBD1, 6 bases. CDR1 and CDR2 from the germline V gene are LGHNT and FRNRAP. Trimming left V 0 bases short and J 7 bases short, with 6 bases between. The length of the CDR3 is 12 residues. Written as DNA, the CDR3 is TGTGCTAGTGGTTTGGTAGGGGGTGGCTACACCTTC. As protein: CASGLVGGGYTF.

This clonotype occurred many times. This chain links TRBV4-2 with TRBJ1-2; 8 nucleotides match TRBD1. The germline CDR1 and CDR2 sequences are LGHNA and YNFKEQ. The CDR3 has 15 residues. The ends lost 0 bases at V and 6 bases at J; junction bases unmatched: 6. The CDR3 DNA sequence: TGTGCCAGCAGCCAAGATCCAGGGGGCGGTAATGGCTACACCTTC. It translates to CASSQDPGGGNGYTF.

This clonotype was seen a few times. This chain joins TRBV5-5 and TRBJ1-3; D is unclear. Trimming removed 6 bases at V and 4 bases at J, with 11 bases between. Germline-derived CDR1 and CDR2 are SGHKS and YYEKEE (reference sequence). The CDR3 extends over 13 amino acids. CDR3 coding DNA: TGTGCCAGCACCGCATTGTCCGGAAACACCATATATTTT. Its protein is CASTALSGNTIYF.

Ten or more counts support this clonotype. This chain uses TRBV9 with TRBJ2-1; 7 positions agree with TRBD1. V lost 3 bases and J lost 8; bases outside the gene matches: 5. Germline loops: CDR1 SGDLS, CDR2 YYNGEE. The CDR3 is 13 residues long. CDR3 DNA sequence: TGTGCCAGCAGCGCTCAGGGGGTAGATGAGCAGTTCTTC. It codes for CASSAQGVDEQFF.

This clonotype was counted only a few times. The V gene is TRBV27, the J gene TRBJ2-7; maybe TRBD1 (6 bases). The CDR3 loop spans 15 amino acids. V gave up 5 bases and J gave up 7 bases, with 21 bases separating them. CDR1 is MNHEY and CDR2 is SMNVEV in the germline V gene (reference sequence). This CDR3 reads CASSPGDIFQIEQYF. The CDR3 DNA sequence: TGTGCCAGCAGTCCTGGGGACATATTCCAGATTGAGCAGTACTTC.

In its sample, this clonotype was seen many times. CDR3 protein: CAISPGQGSYEQYF. In nucleotides, the CDR3 is TGTGCCATCAGCCCTGGACAGGGGTCCTACGAGCAGTACTTC. The chain recombines TRBV10-3 with TRBJ2-7; TRBD1 agrees at 9 bases. Looked up from germline, CDR1 is ENHRY and CDR2 is SYGVKD. V shed 6 bases, J shed 1 base, and the junction held 4 bases outside the gene matches. This CDR3 region has 14 residues.

This clonotype was seen many times. This rearrangement joins TRBV2 to TRBJ1-1; D unclear. Germline V lookup: CDR1 SNHLY, CDR2 FYNNEI. V was shortened by 7 bases and J by 2 bases, with 14 bases between the two germline ends. The CDR3 extends over 14 amino acids. The chain's CDR3 is CASTRASLNTEAFF. CDR3 bases: TGTGCCAGCACCCGGGCAAGCTTAAACACTGAAGCTTTCTTT.

This clonotype was found many times. The V gene is TRBV12-3 or TRBV12-4, the J gene TRBJ1-2; possibly TRBD1 for D (5 bases). V was trimmed by 1 base and J by 7 bases, leaving 10 bases between them. The CDR3 loop spans 13 amino acids. The CDR3 sequence: CASSLGGGSGYTF. The CDR3 DNA is TGTGCCAGCAGTTTAGGGGGGGGGTCTGGCTACACCTTC.

This clonotype was seen a few times. V usage is TRBV20-1 and J usage is TRBJ2-2, with D unresolved. Germline CDR1 is DFQATT and CDR2 is SNEGSKA (reference sequence). This CDR3 has 13 amino acids. Trimming stripped 1 base from V and 9 bases from J, with 12 bases between. CDR3 DNA: TGCAGTGCTAGAGCCAGGTGGGCCCGGGAGCTGTTTTTT. Translating it yields CSARARWARELFF.

This clonotype was found a few times. The chain combines TRBV10-3 with TRBJ2-2; perhaps TRBD1 as D (5 bases). The CDR3 covers 11 residues. Germline assignment: CDR1 ENHRY and CDR2 SYGVKD. V lost 6 bases and J 8 bases, leaving 7 bases between the germline ends. CDR3: CAIRQGGELFF. The DNA of the CDR3 is TGTGCCATCAGGCAGGGAGGGGAGCTGTTTTTT.

The chain joins TRBV12-3 or TRBV12-4 to TRBJ1-3; TRBD1 aligns across 8 bases. The CDR3 spans 13 residues. Trimming removed 8 bases from V and 3 bases from J; junction bases left unmatched: 3. The CDR3 loop reads CASEGTGGNTIYF. CDR3 nucleotides: TGTGCCAGCGAGGGGACAGGTGGAAACACCATATATTTT.